The clone carrying this TCR beta chain occurred a few times. The data were obtained in a study of blood T cell repertoires in COVID-19. The wider study: PBMCs, B-cell-depleted T cells, or T cells provided the cDNA or gDNA that made up the material.

Original processing notes: How many nucleated cells were present was estimated from reference gene primer amplification. Generated by immunoSEQ multiplex PCR, the TCRdb table keeps only in-frame clones and is missing some. V, J and clone size are those of that table, while D and trimming were read from the DNA. The data hold tens of thousands of clones, with 80% to 90% observed a single time. Input material: peripheral blood. This receptor was identified in a man aged 25-45 years with acute or convalescent COVID-19.

This CDR3 is CASSIGNRGNEKLFF. In DNA, the CDR3 is TGTGCCAGTAGTATCGGTAACAGGGGCAATGAAAAACTGTTTTTT. V gene TRBV19 combines with J gene TRBJ1-4; 7 bases align to TRBD1. V shed 3 bases, J shed 5 bases, and the junction held 6 bases outside the gene matches. The CDR3 sequence is 15 residues long. In germline, CDR1 is LNHDA, CDR2 SQIVND (reference sequence).